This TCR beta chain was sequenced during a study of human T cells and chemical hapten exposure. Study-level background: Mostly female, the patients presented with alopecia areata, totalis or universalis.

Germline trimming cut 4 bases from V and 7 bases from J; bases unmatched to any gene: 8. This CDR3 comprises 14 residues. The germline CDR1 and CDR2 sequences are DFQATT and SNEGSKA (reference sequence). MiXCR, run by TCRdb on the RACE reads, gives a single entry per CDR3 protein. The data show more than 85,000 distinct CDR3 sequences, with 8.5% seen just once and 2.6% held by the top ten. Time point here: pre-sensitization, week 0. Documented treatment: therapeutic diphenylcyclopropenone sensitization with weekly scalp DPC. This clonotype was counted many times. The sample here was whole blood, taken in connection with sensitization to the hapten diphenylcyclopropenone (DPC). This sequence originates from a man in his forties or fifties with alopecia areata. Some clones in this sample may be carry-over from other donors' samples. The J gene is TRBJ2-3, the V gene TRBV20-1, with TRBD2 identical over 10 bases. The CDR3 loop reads CSATLAGVEHTQYF. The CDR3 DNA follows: TGCAGTGCTACCCTAGCGGGAGTGGAACATACGCAGTATTTT.